A single sample gave rise to the 16 T cell receptor beta chains below, sequenced in a study of regulatory T cells in long-lasting Graves disease. Arm-PCR with iRepertoire HTBI primers amplified the CDR3 regions for these TCR beta libraries. TCRdb re-derived calls from the multiplex PCR reads in MiXCR, one entry per CDR3 protein. Among some 460,000 distinct CDR3 sequences, roughly 15% were seen once, and the ten largest hold 9% to 15%. Regarding time point: newly diagnosed GD, antithyroid drugs for less than 3 months. Extracted PBMC RNA gave rise to the TCR library. The same specimen was also included in a second study, on T cells in Graves' hyperthyroidism and ophthalmopathy.

The sequencing used peripheral blood mononuclear cells (PBMCs), collected at new diagnosis, from a patient treated with antithyroid drugs. The source is a man aged 40-55 years with Graves disease.

This clonotype occurred many times. This chain links TRBV28 with TRBJ2-6; D tentatively fits TRBD1 or TRBD2 (5 bases each). The CDR3 extends over 17 amino acids. The germline V gene encodes CDR1 MDHEN and CDR2 SYDVKM. The V and J ends lost 2 bases and 2 bases respectively, with 13 bases between them. The CDR3 DNA sequence: TGTGCCAGCAGTTTAAGGGGCCCTAGCCCTGGGGCCAACGTCCTGACTTTC. Protein sequence: CASSLRGPSPGANVLTF.

This clonotype was counted at least ten times. This chain connects TRBV12-5 to TRBJ2-1, with D hard to call. V lost 5 bases and J lost 8, with 10 bases in between. Germline CDR1 reads LGHNT; CDR2 reads FRNRAP. The CDR3 runs to 12 residues. The CDR3 protein is CASGPPPDEQFF. The CDR3 bases are TGTGCTAGTGGTCCTCCTCCCGATGAGCAGTTCTTC. Variable domain in full (rest from reference TRBV12-5 and TRBJ2-1): DARVTQTPRHKVTEMGQEVTMRCQPILGHNTVFWYRQTMMQGLELLAYFRNRAPLDDSGMPKDRFSAEMPDATLATLKIQPSEPRDSAVYFCASGPPPDEQFFGPGTRLTVL.

V is TRBV6-2 or TRBV6-3 and J is TRBJ2-1; possibly TRBD2 for D (5 bases). Germline CDR1 and CDR2: MNHEY and SVGEGT. Between the trimmed V and J ends, which lost 1 base and 7 bases, there was a span of 14 bases. There are 15 residues in the CDR3. CDR3 in amino acids: CASSYLYSATNEQFF. CDR3 nucleotide sequence: TGTGCCAGCAGTTACTTGTATAGCGCCACAAATGAGCAGTTCTTC.

This clonotype was seen repeatedly, ten times or more. J is TRBJ1-1 and V is TRBV2; 7 nucleotides match TRBD1. This CDR3 contains 14 residues. The V gene end was trimmed by 8 bases and the J gene end by 0 bases; junction bases not matched to a gene: 6. The germline V gene has CDR1 SNHLY and CDR2 FYNNEI. CDR3 nucleotide sequence: TGTGCCAGCGAAGGGGACAGAGTGAACACTGAAGCTTTCTTT. Translated: CASEGDRVNTEAFF.

This clonotype appeared many times. CDR3 residues: CASSETPPAVRRYF. The CDR3 DNA reads TGTGCCAGCAGTGAAACCCCCCCGGCGGTCAGACGGTACTTC. This chain connects TRBV6-1 to TRBJ2-7, with D hard to call. Per the germline V gene, CDR1 is MNHNS and CDR2 is SASEGT. The CDR3 runs 14 residues. Trimming removed 2 bases from V and 12 bases from J, with 20 bases in between.

This clonotype was seen many times. The chain couples TRBV20-1 to TRBJ2-1; D remains ambiguous. The germline V and J ends were trimmed by 6 bases and 0 bases, with 18 bases remaining between them. CDR1 is DFQATT and CDR2 is SNEGSKA in the germline V gene (reference sequence). The CDR3 is 16 residues long. CDR3 sequence reads: CSATAQPVSSYNEQFF. For the CDR3, the DNA is TGCAGTGCCACGGCCCAACCGGTTAGCTCCTACAATGAGCAGTTCTTC.

The chain has TRBV24-1 and TRBJ2-5, with D maybe TRBD1 (6 bases). The CDR3 spans 15 residues. Germline lookup yields CDR1 KGHDR and CDR2 SFDVKD. V was cut by 4 bases and J by 5 bases, with 16 bases left in between. CDR3 DNA sequence: TGTGCCACCAGTGAGTACGAACAGGGTGGGGAGACCCAGTACTTC. This sequence encodes CATSEYEQGGETQYF.

This clonotype was counted at least ten times. The chain has TRBV28 and TRBJ2-7, with 13 nucleotides matching TRBD2. Germline V gene sequence: CDR1 MDHEN, CDR2 SYDVKM. The CDR3 is 17 residues long. The junction had 12 bases not matched to a gene; V was cut back by 7 bases and J by 3 bases. CDR3 DNA sequence: TGTGCCAGCATCCAGGCCGGGACTAGCGGGAAAAACTACGAGCAGTACTTC. Encoded protein: CASIQAGTSGKNYEQYF. The full variable domain, in which reference TRBV28 and TRBJ2-7 provide the parts outside the CDR3, is DVKVTQSSRYLVKRTGEKVFLECVQDMDHENMFWYRQDPGLGLRLIYFSYDVKMKEKGDIPEGYSVSREKKERFSLILESASTNQTSMYLCASIQAGTSGKNYEQYFGPGTRLTVT.

At least ten counts were recorded for this clonotype. The V and J genes are TRBV27 and TRBJ2-3, with 7 bases fitting TRBD2. CDR3 length: 14 amino acids. V lost 7 bases and J lost 0; bases outside the gene matches: 4. Germline CDR1 MNHEY, CDR2 SMNVEV (reference sequence). The CDR3 region is CASTPRGSTDTQYF. In nucleotides, the CDR3 is TGTGCCAGCACTCCGCGGGGGAGCACAGATACGCAGTATTTT.

This clonotype was counted many times. V and J are TRBV6-2 or TRBV6-3 and TRBJ2-7; a weak D match, TRBD2 (5 bases). The CDR3 runs to 16 residues. The V end lost 4 bases, the J end lost 0 bases, and 16 bases lay between the germline ends. Germline lookup yields CDR1 MNHEY and CDR2 SVGEGT. This CDR3 is CASSSPRAAYSYEQYF. The CDR3 region has the DNA TGTGCCAGCAGTTCCCCCAGAGCGGCTTACTCCTACGAGCAGTACTTC.

This clonotype occurred many times. The chain couples TRBV28 to TRBJ2-7; 11 positions match TRBD2. CDR3 size: 14 residues. The germline gives CDR1 MDHEN, CDR2 SYDVKM. The ends lost 3 bases at V and 6 bases at J; junction bases unmatched: 4. CDR3 loop: CASSFGLAGGEQYF. Here the CDR3 DNA reads TGTGCCAGCAGTTTCGGGCTAGCGGGAGGCGAGCAGTACTTC.

As concerns this clonotype: This is likely a read error, given that the CDR3 carries no conserved phenylalanine or tryptophan at its end. The chain employs TRBV12-3 or TRBV12-4 and TRBJ1-4, with 11 positions matching TRBD1. The CDR3 has 14 residues. V dropped 3 bases and J dropped 7; count of bases not matched to a gene: 1. The DNA of the CDR3 is TGTGCCAGCAGTTTGGGACAGGGGGTTGAAAAACTGTTTTCT. Amino acids: CASSLGQGVEKLFS.

This clonotype came up many times. V is TRBV12-3 or TRBV12-4 and J is TRBJ1-1, with D unclear. The CDR3 runs 14 residues. The V and J ends lost 4 bases and 5 bases respectively, with 14 bases between them. DNA for the CDR3: TGTGCCAGCAGTTGGGGTCGTGATTGGACTGAAGCTTTCTTT. The encoded protein is CASSWGRDWTEAFF.

The table lists this clonotype with many counts. The CDR3 loop is CAISELGTQYF. The CDR3 DNA is TGTGCCATCAGTGAATTGGGTACGCAGTATTTT. The chain recombines TRBV10-3 with TRBJ2-3; D is unresolved. From germline, CDR1 is ENHRY and CDR2 SYGVKD. The CDR3 has 11 amino acids. V was cut by 3 bases and J by 8 bases, with 6 bases left in between.

In this sample, this clonotype turned up a few times. This CDR3 reads CASSLKGHSGNTIYF. In DNA, the CDR3 is TGTGCCAGCAGTTTAAAGGGCCACTCTGGAAACACCATATATTTT. The genes are TRBV12-3 or TRBV12-4 and TRBJ1-3; D is ambiguous. The V end lost 2 bases, the J end lost 0 bases, and 8 bases lay between the germline ends. CDR3 length equals 15 residues.

This clonotype occurred a few times. The genes are TRBV12-3 or TRBV12-4 and TRBJ1-6; perhaps TRBD1 as D (6 bases). Trimming removed 1 base from V and 10 bases from J, with 14 bases in between. CDR3 length equals 15 residues. The CDR3 nucleotides are TGTGCCAGCAGTTTAGTACAGGGCCCCGGATCACCCCTCCACTTT. Its translation is CASSLVQGPGSPLHF.